This TCR beta chain was found in a study of shared clonotypes between healthy human individuals. The donors were adults (healthy and HIV-negative) with no recent acute infections or vaccinations. Clones were sequenced by immunoSEQ multiplex PCR, and TCRdb holds only the in-frame ones, with some missing. This table holds 2 million to 2.5 million clones, less than 95% found once. The CDR3 totals 15 residues. Trimming cost V 6 bases and J 0 bases; bases outside gene matches: 9. Per the germline V gene, CDR1 is SGHDT and CDR2 is YYEEEE. The sample taken for sequencing was naive CD4+ T cells from PBMCs. Subset of the sample: CD45RA+ positively selected. This TCR was recovered from a man between 18 and 35 years old in good health. Some clones in this sample may be carry-over from other donors' samples. V usage is TRBV5-6 and J usage is TRBJ2-7; 7 bases line up with TRBD2. The CDR3 nucleotides read TGTGCCAGCACACCCCGAGGGAGGGGCTCCTACGAGCAGTACTTC. Translated: CASTPRGRGSYEQYF.